The rows below give T cell receptor beta chains drawn from one sample of a study of blood T cell repertoires in COVID-19. TCRdb's copy holds only in-frame clones and misses some; the assay was immunoSEQ multiplex PCR. The repertoire consists of around 250,000 clones, with 70% to 90% occurring once and the leading ten covering 4% to 6%. Sequencing was carried out using peripheral blood. These receptors came from a man aged 50 to 60 with active or convalescent COVID-19. The CDR3 runs from the conserved cysteine through the conserved F or W. D genes are given only for firm matches. A row's size may be missing; if present it is once, few, many or a size class.

j_call d_call v_call clone_size cdr3_aa cdr3_nt
TRBJ2-3 - TRBV13 - CASSPRGRTDTQYF TGTGCCAGCAGCCCAAGGGGCCGCACAGATACGCAGTATTTT
TRBJ1-2 - TRBV2 - CASSEMRGGGYTF TGTGCCAGCAGTGAAATGAGGGGGGGTGGCTACACCTTC
TRBJ1-3 - TRBV19 once CASRQGTSGNTIYF TGTGCCAGTAGGCAGGGAACCTCTGGAAACACCATATATTTT
TRBJ1-1 TRBD1 TRBV6-6 - CASSYGQGASEAFF TGTGCCAGCAGTTACGGTCAGGGGGCCTCTGAAGCTTTCTTT
TRBJ2-7 TRBD2 TRBV12-3/TRBV12-4 - CASRRRGAVEQYF TGTGCCAGCAGGCGGCGGGGGGCGGTCGAGCAGTACTTC
TRBJ2-2 TRBD2 TRBV5-1 - CASSLLLAGGAGELFF TGCGCCAGCAGCTTGCTGCTAGCGGGAGGGGCCGGGGAGCTGTTTTTT
TRBJ1-5 - TRBV7-2 - CASSLGGGSQPQHF TGTGCCAGCAGCTTAGGTGGAGGATCTCAGCCCCAGCATTTT
TRBJ1-5 - TRBV21-1 few CASSKGYSGLQPQHF TGTGCCAGCAGCAAAGGGTACAGTGGTTTGCAGCCCCAGCATTTT
TRBJ2-2 - TRBV14 - CASSPQGARSGELFF TGTGCCAGCAGCCCACAAGGAGCGAGGTCCGGGGAGCTGTTTTTT
TRBJ1-2 - TRBV21-1 - CASQGRGGYTF TGTGCCAGTCAGGGAAGGGGTGGCTACACCTTC
TRBJ1-5 - TRBV28 - CASNRDSNQPQHF TGTGCCAGCAACAGGGATAGCAATCAGCCCCAGCATTTT
TRBJ1-3 - TRBV9 - CASSSKGSSGNTIYF TGTGCCAGCAGCTCAAAAGGGAGCTCTGGAAACACCATATATTTT
TRBJ1-2 - TRBV2 - CASSGDKPYTF TGTGCCAGCAGTGGGGACAAACCCTACACCTTC
TRBJ2-7 TRBD2 TRBV5-1 - CASSLGTSGQSSYEQYF TGCGCCAGCAGCTTGGGTACTAGCGGCCAGAGCTCCTACGAGCAGTACTTC
TRBJ2-5 - TRBV21-1 - CAGDATGEGVMKGIETQYF TGTGCCGGGGATGCGACAGGGGAGGGTGTTATGAAAGGGATAGAGACCCAGTACTTC
TRBJ1-3 TRBD1 TRBV6-5 - CASSLLQGALGNTIYF TGTGCCAGCAGTTTACTACAGGGGGCGCTTGGAAACACCATATATTTT
TRBJ1-4 TRBD1 TRBV6-5 few CASNNRGGGEKLFF TGTGCCAGCAATAACAGGGGAGGAGGGGAAAAACTGTTTTTT
TRBJ1-2 - TRBV13 - CASSLGGVDGYTF TGTGCCAGCAGCTTAGGCGGGGTAGATGGCTACACCTTC
TRBJ2-7 - TRBV7-3 - CASSLTGAGSYEQYF TGTGCCAGCAGCTTAACAGGGGCTGGTTCCTACGAGCAGTACTTC
TRBJ2-2 - TRBV6-2/TRBV6-3 - CASSRVTGELFF TGTGCCAGCAGTCGCGTGACCGGGGAGCTGTTTTTT
TRBJ2-6 TRBD2 TRBV7-3 - CASSPTRTSGSSGANVLTF TGTGCCAGCAGCCCAACCCGGACTAGCGGGAGCTCTGGGGCCAACGTCCTGACTTTC
TRBJ2-1 - TRBV7-8 - CASMRRGAASSEQFF TGTGCCAGCATGAGGAGAGGAGCGGCATCGAGTGAGCAGTTCTTC
TRBJ2-5 - TRBV7-9 - CASSLVAGVEVAETQYF TGTGCCAGCAGCTTAGTAGCAGGAGTAGAGGTAGCGGAGACCCAGTACTTC
TRBJ2-3 - TRBV10-3 - CAISEQGRSTDTQYF TGTGCCATCAGTGAACAGGGAAGAAGCACAGATACGCAGTATTTT
TRBJ2-6 - TRBV28 - CASSFLTGTGANVLTF TGTGCCAGCAGTTTCCTCACAGGAACTGGGGCCAACGTCCTGACTTTC
TRBJ2-1 - TRBV11-2 - CASSLTSQGDEQFF TGTGCCAGCAGCCTCACCTCCCAGGGTGATGAGCAGTTCTTC
TRBJ2-5 - TRBV19 - CASSINRRGTQYF TGTGCCAGTAGTATCAACAGGCGTGGGACCCAGTACTTC
TRBJ1-1 - TRBV30 few CAWSMGTARAFF TGTGCCTGGAGTATGGGGACTGCGCGGGCTTTCTTT
TRBJ1-2 - TRBV7-9 - CASSPQPRGGEDYGYTF TGTGCCAGCAGCCCCCAACCGCGGGGGGGGGAGGACTATGGCTACACCTTC
TRBJ1-1 - TRBV7-9 - CASSELWGGTEAFF TGTGCCAGCAGTGAACTTTGGGGGGGCACTGAAGCTTTCTTT
TRBJ2-4 TRBD1 TRBV29-1 - CSVGIGAKDRGYIQYF TGCAGCGTCGGGATTGGGGCCAAGGACAGGGGGTACATTCAGTACTTC
TRBJ2-7 - TRBV28 - CASSQSVGGYEQYF TGTGCCAGCAGCCAATCAGTTGGGGGGTACGAGCAGTACTTC
TRBJ1-2 TRBD1 TRBV12-5 - CASGARTGDGYTF TGTGCTAGTGGTGCACGGACAGGGGATGGCTACACCTTC
TRBJ1-4 TRBD1 TRBV19 - CASSTSDRHSEGLFF TGTGCCAGTAGTACTTCGGACAGGCACTCCGAAGGGTTGTTTTTT
TRBJ1-1 - TRBV7-9 few CASSLAGQPLQAFF TGTGCCAGCAGCTTAGCAGGACAGCCACTCCAAGCTTTCTTT
TRBJ2-1 TRBD2 TRBV5-4 few CASSLSGLAGYGDEQFF TGTGCCAGCAGCCTATCCGGACTAGCGGGATATGGTGATGAGCAGTTCTTC
TRBJ1-5 - TRBV27 - CASSLRGRVTQPQHF TGTGCCAGCAGTTTGCGCGGCAGGGTAACCCAGCCCCAGCATTTT
TRBJ1-1 TRBD1 TRBV3-1/TRBV3-2 once CASSLDRSGTEAFF TGTGCCAGCAGCCTGGACAGGAGCGGCACTGAAGCTTTCTTT
TRBJ1-1 TRBD1 TRBV19 - CASSPQGNMNTEAFF TGTGCCAGTAGTCCACAGGGGAATATGAACACTGAAGCTTTCTTT
TRBJ1-5 TRBD1 TRBV6-6 - CATNDRGRQPQHF TGTGCCACCAATGACAGGGGGCGGCAGCCCCAGCATTTT
TRBJ2-1 TRBD2 TRBV28 - CATRSGSIVNEQFF TGTGCCACCCGTAGCGGGAGTATTGTGAATGAGCAGTTCTTC
TRBJ1-6 - TRBV18 - CASSQTSGQGLSPLHF TGTGCCAGCTCACAAACTTCCGGACAAGGGCTTTCACCCCTCCACTTT